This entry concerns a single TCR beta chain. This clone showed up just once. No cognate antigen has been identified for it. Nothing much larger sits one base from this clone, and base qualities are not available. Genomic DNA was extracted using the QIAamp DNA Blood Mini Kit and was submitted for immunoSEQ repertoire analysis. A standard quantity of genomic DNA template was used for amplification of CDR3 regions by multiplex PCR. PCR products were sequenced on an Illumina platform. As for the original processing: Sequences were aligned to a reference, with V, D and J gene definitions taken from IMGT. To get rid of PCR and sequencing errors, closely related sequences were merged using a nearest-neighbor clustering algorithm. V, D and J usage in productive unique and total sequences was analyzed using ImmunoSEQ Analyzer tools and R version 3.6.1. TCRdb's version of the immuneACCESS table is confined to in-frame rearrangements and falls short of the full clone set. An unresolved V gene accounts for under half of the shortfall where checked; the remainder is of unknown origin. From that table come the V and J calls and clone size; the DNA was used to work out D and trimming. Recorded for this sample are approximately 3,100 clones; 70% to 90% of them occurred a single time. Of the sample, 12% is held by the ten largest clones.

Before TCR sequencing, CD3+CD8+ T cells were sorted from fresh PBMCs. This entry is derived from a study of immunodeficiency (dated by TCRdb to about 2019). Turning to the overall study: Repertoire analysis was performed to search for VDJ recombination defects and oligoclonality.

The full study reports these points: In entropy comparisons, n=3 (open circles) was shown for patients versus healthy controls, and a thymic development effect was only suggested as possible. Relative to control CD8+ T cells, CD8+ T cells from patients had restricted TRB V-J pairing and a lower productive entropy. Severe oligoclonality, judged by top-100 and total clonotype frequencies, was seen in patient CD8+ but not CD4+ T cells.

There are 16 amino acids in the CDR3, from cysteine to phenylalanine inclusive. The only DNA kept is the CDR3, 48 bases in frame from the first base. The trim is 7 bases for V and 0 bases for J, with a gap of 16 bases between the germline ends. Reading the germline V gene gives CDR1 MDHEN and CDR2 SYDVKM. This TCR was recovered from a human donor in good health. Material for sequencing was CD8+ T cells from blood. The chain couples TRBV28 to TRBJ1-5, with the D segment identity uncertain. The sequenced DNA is TGTGCCAGCACCCTAAAGCCCCCATATAGCAATCAGCCCCAGCATTTT. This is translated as CASTLKPPYSNQPQHF.